Presented here are 13 T cell receptor beta chains from one specimen sequenced in a study of cytomegalovirus exposure and HLA in healthy donors. Sequenced by immunoSEQ multiplex PCR; TCRdb stores in-frame clones only, minus some. The sample shows over 75,000 clones, approximately 90% of them seen only once. Sequenced sample: PBMCs. The receptors here all came from a man younger than 45 in good health and CMV-seronegative.

This clone turned up a few times. DNA of the CDR3: TGTGCCAGCAGCCGCCGGGACAGGGGTAACGAGCAGTACTTC. Amino acid sequence: CASSRRDRGNEQYF. The chain joins TRBV7-8 to TRBJ2-7; TRBD1 agrees at 10 bases. V lost 5 bases and J lost 5; bases outside the gene matches: 6. CDR3 size: 14 residues. Germline values: CDR1 SGHVS, CDR2 FQNEAQ.

This sequence joins TRBV28 and TRBJ1-5; 10 positions match TRBD1. With 5 bases clipped from V and 6 bases from J, the junction kept 4 bases outside the gene matches. The CDR3 totals 14 residues. Germline V gene data show CDR1 as MDHEN and CDR2 as SYDVKM. The CDR3: CASSPDRGIQPQHF. The DNA of the CDR3 is TGTGCCAGCAGTCCGGACAGGGGGATTCAGCCCCAGCATTTT. The entire variable domain, with the rest obtained from reference TRBV28 and TRBJ1-5, is as follows: DVKVTQSSRYLVKRTGEKVFLECVQDMDHENMFWYRQDPGLGLRLIYFSYDVKMKEKGDIPEGYSVSREKKERFSLILESASTNQTSMYLCASSPDRGIQPQHFGDGTRLSIL.

The gene calls are TRBV6-6 and TRBJ1-4; 10 bases are a match to TRBD1. V lost 5 bases, J lost 7 bases, and 7 bases stayed unmatched. This CDR3 is built from 15 residues. Per germline, CDR1 MNHNY and CDR2 SVGAGI (reference sequence). The CDR3 nucleotides read TGTGCCAGCAGTAGAACCGGGACAGGGGTTGAAAAACTGTTTTTT. Amino acid sequence: CASSRTGTGVEKLFF.

The V call is TRBV5-1, the J call TRBJ2-1, with 9 bases aligning to TRBD2. The V and J ends lost 4 bases and 10 bases, in that order; junction bases with no gene match: 9. The germline V gene encodes CDR1 SGHRS and CDR2 YFSETQ. The CDR3 extends over 14 amino acids. The CDR3 DNA reads TGCGCCAGCAGCGAGCGGCGGGGGGGGGACGAGCAGTTCTTC. This sequence encodes CASSERRGGDEQFF.

The V call is TRBV27, the J call TRBJ1-2, with 8 bases identical to TRBD1. CDR3 size: 15 residues. V dropped 0 bases and J dropped 3; count of bases not matched to a gene: 3. Germline V gives CDR1 MNHEY, CDR2 SMNVEV (reference sequence). CDR3 nucleotide sequence: TGTGCCAGCAGTTTATCCGTACAGGGGGACTATGGCTACACCTTC. Translation gives CASSLSVQGDYGYTF.

This chain joins TRBV19 and TRBJ1-5; no clear D gene. CDR1 is LNHDA and CDR2 is SQIVND in the germline V gene (reference sequence). The CDR3 spans 12 residues. V shed 6 bases and J shed 7 bases, with 10 bases lying between them. CDR3 DNA sequence: TGTGCCAGTAGCCTGACCGGGCAGCCCCAGCATTTT. This codes for CASSLTGQPQHF. The full variable domain, with the rest looked up from reference TRBV19 and TRBJ1-5, is DGGITQSPKYLFRKEGQNVTLSCEQNLNHDAMYWYRQDPGQGLRLIYYSQIVNDFQKGDIAEGYSVSREKKESFPLTVTSAQKNPTAFYLCASSLTGQPQHFGDGTRLSIL.

The rearrangement links TRBV28 to TRBJ1-2, with 7 bases lining up with TRBD1. CDR1 is MDHEN, CDR2 SYDVKM, per germline. The V segment lost 8 bases and the J segment 4 bases; nucleotides outside the gene matches: 13. The CDR3 consists of 15 residues. The CDR3, as DNA: TGTGCCAGCCAAAAGCCGGGACAGCAACTCTATGGCTACACCTTC. Protein: CASQKPGQQLYGYTF.

The rearrangement joins TRBV5-1 to TRBJ1-6, with 8 bases matching TRBD1. The CDR3 covers 16 residues. The V gene's germline CDR1 is SGHRS and CDR2 YFSETQ. V lost 4 bases and J lost 10; bases outside the gene matches: 13. The CDR3 protein is CASSRNSGTGPSPLHF. The CDR3 DNA sequence: TGCGCCAGCAGCCGGAACTCCGGGACAGGCCCATCACCCCTCCACTTT.

This clone was detected only once. V gene TRBV7-6 combines with J gene TRBJ2-2, with a tentative D call TRBD2 (5 bases). The CDR3 extends over 16 amino acids. Per germline, CDR1 SGHVS and CDR2 FNYEAQ. Trimming pared 1 base from V and 0 bases from J, leaving 9 bases between. CDR3 DNA: TGTGCCAGCAGCTTAGTACGGGGTTCGAACACCGGGGAGCTGTTTTTT. Residues: CASSLVRGSNTGELFF.

The V gene is TRBV5-6, the J gene TRBJ2-1; 8 positions match TRBD2. The V segment lost 1 base and the J segment 7 bases; nucleotides outside the gene matches: 1. This CDR3 is 13 amino acids long. Germline CDR1 and CDR2: SGHDT and YYEEEE. CDR3 sequence reads: CASSLPGGNEQFF. CDR3 sequence (DNA): TGTGCCAGCAGCTTGCCGGGGGGGAATGAGCAGTTCTTC.

The chain couples TRBV11-2 to TRBJ1-6, with D tentatively TRBD1 (5 bases). The germline CDR1 and CDR2 sequences are SGHAT and FQNNGV. The V end lost 2 bases, the J end lost 19 bases, and 21 bases lay between the germline ends. CDR3 length: 14 residues. The CDR3 here is CASSLSGGDRAGHF. The CDR3 region has the DNA TGTGCCAGCAGCTTATCAGGAGGGGACCGCGCCGGGCACTTT.

The CDR3 here is CASSFGTGINYGYTF. The CDR3 DNA follows: TGTGCCAGCAGTTTCGGGACAGGGATTAACTATGGCTACACCTTC. This chain links TRBV6-6 with TRBJ1-2; 9 bases agree with TRBD1. This CDR3 is 15 amino acids long. Trimming removed 4 bases from V and 1 base from J; junction bases left unmatched: 4. The V gene's germline CDR1 is MNHNY and CDR2 SVGAGI (reference sequence).

V usage is TRBV6-1 and J usage is TRBJ2-3; 8 bases line up with TRBD2. Looked up from germline, CDR1 is MNHNS and CDR2 is SASEGT. The CDR3 has 15 residues. Losses at the gene ends were 5 bases for V and 6 bases for J; bases not matched to a gene: 10. For the CDR3, the DNA is TGTGCCAGCAGTCTTACCAGCGGGGGCCTGGATACGCAGTATTTT. As protein: CASSLTSGGLDTQYF.